These 10 T cell receptor beta chains originate from one sample sequenced in a study of blood T cell repertoires in COVID-19. Only in-frame clones appear in the TCRdb table, and some are missing; sequencing was by immunoSEQ multiplex PCR. The repertoire has approximately 300,000 clones, over 75% of them found once; the top ten carry about 10%. The sequencing input was PBMCs or T cells enriched from blood (not recorded which). Every receptor here comes from a woman younger than 35 who had recovered from COVID-19.

This clone has only one observation. The chain couples TRBV19 to TRBJ1-3, with D unclear. This CDR3 has 15 amino acids. Germline V gene sequence: CDR1 LNHDA, CDR2 SQIVND (reference sequence). Trimming cost V 6 bases and J 2 bases, with 14 bases left between them. The DNA of the CDR3 is TGTGCCAGTAGGGAAAGACGACTCGCTGGAAACACCATATATTTT. Translation gives CASRERRLAGNTIYF.

Here the CDR3 reads CASSIGLPYNEQFF. The CDR3 nucleotides are TGTGCCAGTAGTATTGGACTCCCCTACAATGAGCAGTTCTTC. V usage is TRBV19 and J usage is TRBJ2-1; D may be TRBD2 (5 bases). CDR1 is LNHDA, CDR2 SQIVND, per germline (reference sequence). Trimming left V 3 bases short and J 2 bases short, with 8 bases between. The CDR3 is made up of 14 amino acids.

J is TRBJ2-1 and V is TRBV30, with unresolved D. The CDR3 contains 12 residues. V lost 5 bases to trimming and J lost 1 base, with 6 bases between them. The germline CDR1 and CDR2 sequences are GTSNPN and SVGIG (reference sequence). The CDR3, as DNA: TGTGCCTGGGGTACTTCCTACAATGAGCAGTTCTTC. As protein: CAWGTSYNEQFF.

The rearrangement links TRBV7-8 to TRBJ2-3, with D perhaps TRBD1 (5 bases). Trimming stripped 5 bases from V and 3 bases from J, with 12 bases between. This CDR3 is built from 14 residues. Germline-derived CDR1 and CDR2 are SGHVS and FQNEAQ. For the CDR3, the DNA is TGTGCCAGCAGCAGACAGAAAGGGACAGATACGCAGTATTTT. This codes for CASSRQKGTDTQYF.

This clone showed up just a few times. The gene calls are TRBV2 and TRBJ1-5, with a weak D call TRBD1 (6 bases). The V end lost 6 bases, the J end lost 0 bases, and 9 bases lay between the germline ends. The CDR3 runs to 14 residues. The V gene's germline CDR1 is SNHLY and CDR2 FYNNEI. CDR3 amino acids: CASRKDSSNQPQHF. The CDR3 nucleotides are TGTGCCAGCAGGAAGGACAGTAGCAATCAGCCCCAGCATTTT.

The CDR3 nucleotides are TGTGCCAGCAGCGTAGTACCGAGGGACAGGGGGCTCCGTCGTCCCCAGCATTTT. It yields the protein CASSVVPRDRGLRRPQHF. The V and J genes are TRBV9 and TRBJ1-5; 12 positions match TRBD1. The CDR3 is 18 residues long. Trimming cost V 0 bases and J 10 bases; bases outside gene matches: 14. Germline CDR1 is SGDLS and CDR2 is YYNGEE.

The chain uses TRBV11-2 and TRBJ2-3, with 9 bases lining up with TRBD1. CDR1 is SGHAT and CDR2 is FQNNGV in the germline V gene. This CDR3 is 18 amino acids long. The ends lost 5 bases at V and 0 bases at J; junction bases unmatched: 12. The CDR3 protein is CASSANQGQGASTDTQYF. The CDR3 DNA is TGTGCCAGCAGCGCAAACCAGGGACAGGGTGCTAGCACAGATACGCAGTATTTT.

The chain is built from TRBV18 and TRBJ1-2, with TRBD1 as a possible D gene (6 bases). The length of the CDR3 is 13 residues. In germline, CDR1 is KGHSH, CDR2 LQKENI. V lost 3 bases to trimming and J lost 8 bases, with 13 bases between them. CDR3 nucleotide sequence: TGTGCCAGCTCACCTAGACAGGCTGACGGCTACACCTTC. Translation gives CASSPRQADGYTF.

This clone showed up just once. The chain joins TRBV19 to TRBJ1-3; 8 positions agree with TRBD1. Trimming removed 7 bases from V and 1 base from J; junction bases left unmatched: 9. Germline V gives CDR1 LNHDA, CDR2 SQIVND (reference sequence). The CDR3 has 16 residues. DNA for the CDR3: TGTGCCAGTATTCGGCGGAGGACAGGGTCTGGAAACACCATATATTTT. Translating it yields CASIRRRTGSGNTIYF.

This chain joins TRBV19 and TRBJ1-1, with D possibly being TRBD1 (6 bases). CDR3 length: 16 residues. Trimming took off 7 bases at V and 2 bases at J, with 20 bases between the two ends. Germline V gives CDR1 LNHDA, CDR2 SQIVND (reference sequence). CDR3 bases: TGTGCCAGTACCCCCCGCTCAGGGGAGGGAAACACTGAAGCTTTCTTT. Amino acid sequence: CASTPRSGEGNTEAFF.